This passage covers 9 T cell receptor beta chains from one sample sequenced in a study of identical twins. One entry per CDR3 protein, called by TCRdb with MiXCR from the 5' RACE reads. The table lists under 300,000 distinct CDR3 sequences, about 13% of them singletons. These data were likewise used in another study, on yellow fever vaccine responses in identical twins.

Sequenced sample: memory (CD45RO+) T cells sorted from blood. The receptors come from a woman aged 18-29 years in good health.

This clonotype has a handful of counts. This chain connects TRBV7-2 to TRBJ2-7; TRBD2 might be the D (5 bases). From germline, CDR1 is SGHTA and CDR2 FQGNSA. Trimming shortened V by 7 bases and J by 0 bases, and 19 bases separated the two germline ends. The CDR3 has 16 residues. The DNA for the CDR3 is TGTGCCAGCAACCAACGGGGTGACCCTGGCTCCTACGAGCAGTACTTC. Amino acids: CASNQRGDPGSYEQYF.

This clonotype was counted ten times or more. The chain is built from TRBV5-1 and TRBJ2-1; 8 bases are a match to TRBD2. The germline gives CDR1 SGHRS, CDR2 YFSETQ. CDR3 length: 15 residues. J lost 9 bases, V lost 5 bases, and 13 bases had no gene match. The CDR3 DNA is TGCGCCAGCAGTCTACAGGAGCGGGGGATGGGTGAGCAGTTCTTC. Translated: CASSLQERGMGEQFF.

The chain is built from TRBV20-1 and TRBJ2-7; no firm D call. CDR1 and CDR2 from the germline V gene are DFQATT and SNEGSKA (reference sequence). V was pared by 6 bases and J by 7 bases, with 19 bases between. CDR3 size: 13 residues. This CDR3 reads CSAPSYGDMEQYF. The DNA for the CDR3 is TGCAGTGCCCCGTCCTACGGAGATATGGAGCAGTACTTC.

The chain carries TRBV28 and TRBJ2-3; D gene uncertain. Trimming removed 1 base from V and 1 base from J, with 12 bases in between. Germline CDR1 is MDHEN and CDR2 is SYDVKM. The CDR3 sequence is 16 residues long. The CDR3 DNA is TGTGCCAGCAGTTTATTCCCCGGAGTTCGCACAGATACGCAGTATTTT. Translation: CASSLFPGVRTDTQYF.

In this sample, this clonotype turned up a few times. The V gene is TRBV27, the J gene TRBJ2-7; D might be TRBD2 (6 bases). The CDR3 runs to 12 residues. Per the germline V gene, CDR1 is MNHEY and CDR2 is SMNVEV (reference sequence). Trimming removed 4 bases from V and 5 bases from J, with 9 bases in between. CDR3 protein: CASSWGDHEQYF. As DNA, the CDR3 is TGTGCCAGCAGTTGGGGGGACCACGAGCAGTACTTC.

This clonotype was detected ten times or more. V usage is TRBV11-2 and J usage is TRBJ2-7; D is unclear. Per germline, CDR1 SGHAT and CDR2 FQNNGV. Trimming cost V 1 base and J 2 bases, with 9 bases left between them. The CDR3 is made up of 14 amino acids. The CDR3 region is CASSLVSGTYEQYF. DNA for the CDR3: TGTGCCAGCAGCTTAGTGTCTGGGACCTACGAGCAGTACTTC. The whole variable domain, remainder taken from reference TRBV11-2 and TRBJ2-7, is EAGVAQSPRYKIIEKRQSVAFWCNPISGHATLYWYQQILGQGPKLLIQFQNNGVVDDSQLPKDRFSAERLKGVDSTLKIQPAKLEDSAVYLCASSLVSGTYEQYFGPGTRLTVT.

This clonotype was seen repeatedly, ten times or more. The chain links TRBV7-3 to TRBJ2-1; TRBD2 matches 7 bases. V lost 5 bases, J lost 8 bases, and 9 bases stayed unmatched. Per the germline V gene, CDR1 is SGHTA and CDR2 is FQGTGA. The CDR3 spans 14 residues. The CDR3 protein is CASSPSTSWDEQFF. In nucleotides, the CDR3 is TGTGCCAGCAGCCCTTCGACTAGCTGGGATGAGCAGTTCTTC.

The chain links TRBV6-1 to TRBJ2-5; the match to TRBD1 covers 8 bases. Losses at the gene ends were 7 bases for V and 2 bases for J; bases not matched to a gene: 9. The germline CDR1 and CDR2 sequences are MNHNS and SASEGT. The CDR3 spans 15 residues. This chain's CDR3 is CASNRAGGVQETQYF. In DNA, the CDR3 is TGTGCCAGCAATCGGGCAGGGGGCGTTCAAGAGACCCAGTACTTC.

This clonotype occurred many times. The gene calls are TRBV29-1 and TRBJ2-7; perhaps D is TRBD1 or TRBD2 (5 bases each). Germline V gives CDR1 SQVTM, CDR2 ANQGSEA. The CDR3 sequence is 15 residues long. Trimming left V 4 bases short and J 2 bases short, with 18 bases between. The CDR3 reads CSVVGLGREPYEQYF. The DNA for the CDR3 is TGCAGCGTTGTCGGGCTTGGCAGGGAGCCCTACGAGCAGTACTTC.